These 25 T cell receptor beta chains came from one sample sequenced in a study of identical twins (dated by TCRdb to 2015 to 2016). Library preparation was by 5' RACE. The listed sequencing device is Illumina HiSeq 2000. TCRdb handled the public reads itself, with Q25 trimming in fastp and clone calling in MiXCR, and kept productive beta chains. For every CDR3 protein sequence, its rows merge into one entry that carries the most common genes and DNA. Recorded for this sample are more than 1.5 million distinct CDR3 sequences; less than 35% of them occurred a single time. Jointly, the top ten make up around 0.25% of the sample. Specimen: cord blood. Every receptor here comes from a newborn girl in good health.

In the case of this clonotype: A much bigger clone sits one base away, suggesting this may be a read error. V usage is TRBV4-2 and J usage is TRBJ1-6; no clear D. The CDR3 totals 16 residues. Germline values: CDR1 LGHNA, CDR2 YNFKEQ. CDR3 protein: CASSQEGGSYNSLLHF. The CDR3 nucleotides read TGTGCCAGCAGCCAAGAAGGAGGTTCCTATAATTCACTCCTCCACTTT.

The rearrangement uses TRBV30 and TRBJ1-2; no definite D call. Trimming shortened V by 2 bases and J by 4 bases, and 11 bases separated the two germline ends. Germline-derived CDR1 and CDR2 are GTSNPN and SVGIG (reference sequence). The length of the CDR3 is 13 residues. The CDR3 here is CAWSLQGSYGYTF. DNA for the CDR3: TGTGCCTGGAGTTTACAAGGGAGCTATGGCTACACCTTC.

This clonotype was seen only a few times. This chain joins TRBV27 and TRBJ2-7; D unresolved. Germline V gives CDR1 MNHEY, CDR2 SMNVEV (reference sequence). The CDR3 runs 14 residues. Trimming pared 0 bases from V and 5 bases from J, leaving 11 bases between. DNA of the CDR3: TGTGCCAGCAGTTTATCGTCCCCTATCGACGAGCAGTACTTC. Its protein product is CASSLSSPIDEQYF.

In DNA form, the CDR3 reads TGTGCCAGCAGCTTAGACCCATTCGGGGGGCCATACAATGAGCAGTACTTC. Its translation is CASSLDPFGGPYNEQYF. The rearrangement links TRBV7-9 to TRBJ2-5; D might be TRBD2 (7 bases). The ends were cut back, 1 base at V and 11 bases at J, with 26 bases in the middle. The CDR3 totals 17 residues. CDR1 SEHNR and CDR2 FQNEAQ come from the germline V gene (reference sequence).

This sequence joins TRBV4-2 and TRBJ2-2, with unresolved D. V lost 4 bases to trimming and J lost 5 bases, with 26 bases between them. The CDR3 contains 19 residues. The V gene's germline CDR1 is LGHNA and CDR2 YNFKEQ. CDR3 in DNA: TGTGCCAGCAGCCCAGAGAACCATCCGGGCCCTCTTTATACCGGGGAGCTGTTTTTT. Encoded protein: CASSPENHPGPLYTGELFF.

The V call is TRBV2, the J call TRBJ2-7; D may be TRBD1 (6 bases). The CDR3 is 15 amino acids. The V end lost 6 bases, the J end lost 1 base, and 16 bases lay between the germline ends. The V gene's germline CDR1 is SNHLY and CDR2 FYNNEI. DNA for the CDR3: TGTGCCAGCAGGCAACAGGGTTTAAGGTCCTACGAGCAGTACTTC. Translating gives CASRQQGLRSYEQYF.

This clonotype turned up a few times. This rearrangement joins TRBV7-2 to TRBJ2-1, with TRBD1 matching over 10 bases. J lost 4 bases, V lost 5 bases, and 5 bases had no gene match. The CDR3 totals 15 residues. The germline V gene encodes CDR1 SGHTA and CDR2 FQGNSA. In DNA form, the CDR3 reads TGTGCCAGCAGCCATCGACAGGGGGCATACAATGAGCAGTTCTTC. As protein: CASSHRQGAYNEQFF.

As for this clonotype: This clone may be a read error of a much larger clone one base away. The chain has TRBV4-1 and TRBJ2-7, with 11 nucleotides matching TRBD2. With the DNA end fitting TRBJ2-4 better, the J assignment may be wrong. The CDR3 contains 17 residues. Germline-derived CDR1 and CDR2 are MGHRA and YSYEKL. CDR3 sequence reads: CASSQVGTSGSKNIQYF. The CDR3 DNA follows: TGCGCCAGCAGCCAAGTCGGGACTAGCGGATCCAAAAACATTCAGTACTTC.

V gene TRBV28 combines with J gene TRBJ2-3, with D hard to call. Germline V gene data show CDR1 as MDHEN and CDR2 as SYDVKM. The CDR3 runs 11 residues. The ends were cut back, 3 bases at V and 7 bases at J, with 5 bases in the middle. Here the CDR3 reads CASSFSHTQYF. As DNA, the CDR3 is TGTGCCAGCAGTTTCAGCCATACGCAGTATTTT.

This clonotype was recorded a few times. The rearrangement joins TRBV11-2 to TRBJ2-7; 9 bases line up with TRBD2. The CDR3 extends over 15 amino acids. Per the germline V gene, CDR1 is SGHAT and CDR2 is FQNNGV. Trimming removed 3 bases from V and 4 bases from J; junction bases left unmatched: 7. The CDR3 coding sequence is TGTGCCAGCAGCTTTAGCGGGGGCTCGACTTACGAGCAGTACTTC. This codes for CASSFSGGSTYEQYF.

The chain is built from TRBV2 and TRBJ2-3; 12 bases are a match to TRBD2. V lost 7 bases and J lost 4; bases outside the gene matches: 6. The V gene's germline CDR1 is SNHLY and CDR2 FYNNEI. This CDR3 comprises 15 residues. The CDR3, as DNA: TGTGCCAGCATCTCTAGCGGGGGGGCCGCAGATACGCAGTATTTT. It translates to CASISSGGAADTQYF.

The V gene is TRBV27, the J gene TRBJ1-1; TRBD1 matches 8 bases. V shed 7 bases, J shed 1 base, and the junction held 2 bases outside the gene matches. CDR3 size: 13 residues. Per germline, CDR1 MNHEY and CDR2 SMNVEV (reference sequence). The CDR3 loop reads CASTGQGNTEAFF. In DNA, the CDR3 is TGTGCCAGCACCGGACAGGGGAACACTGAAGCTTTCTTT.

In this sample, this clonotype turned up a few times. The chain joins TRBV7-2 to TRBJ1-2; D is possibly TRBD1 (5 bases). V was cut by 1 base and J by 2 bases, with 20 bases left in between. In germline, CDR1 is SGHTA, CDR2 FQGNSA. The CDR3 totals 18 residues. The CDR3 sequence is CASSLGRFGVGGNYGYTF. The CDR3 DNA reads TGTGCCAGCAGCTTAGGACGGTTTGGGGTGGGGGGGAACTATGGCTACACCTTC.

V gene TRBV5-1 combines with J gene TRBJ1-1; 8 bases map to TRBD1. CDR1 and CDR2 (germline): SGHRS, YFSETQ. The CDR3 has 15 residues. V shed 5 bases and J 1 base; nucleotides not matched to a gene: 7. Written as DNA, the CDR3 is TGCGCCAGCAGACGTCCCGGGACAGGGAACACTGAAGCTTTCTTT. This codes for CASRRPGTGNTEAFF.

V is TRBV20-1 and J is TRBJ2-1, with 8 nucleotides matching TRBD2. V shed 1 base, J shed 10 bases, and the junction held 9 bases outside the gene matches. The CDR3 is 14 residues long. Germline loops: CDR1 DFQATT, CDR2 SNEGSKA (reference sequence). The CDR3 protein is CSARGPGLGYEQFF. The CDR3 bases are TGCAGTGCTAGAGGTCCGGGACTAGGGTACGAGCAGTTCTTC.

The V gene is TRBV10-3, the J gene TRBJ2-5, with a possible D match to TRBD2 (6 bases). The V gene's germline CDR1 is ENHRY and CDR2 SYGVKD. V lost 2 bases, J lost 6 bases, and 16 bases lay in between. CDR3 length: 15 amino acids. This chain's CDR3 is CAISERLVRNQTQYF. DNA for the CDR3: TGTGCCATCAGTGAGAGACTAGTTCGGAATCAGACCCAGTACTTC.

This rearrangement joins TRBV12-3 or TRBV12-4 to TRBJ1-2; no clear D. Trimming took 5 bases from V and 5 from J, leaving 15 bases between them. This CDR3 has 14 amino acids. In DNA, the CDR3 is TGTGCCAGCAGTCCATCGTCCGGAGGGTATGGCTACACCTTC. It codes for CASSPSSGGYGYTF.

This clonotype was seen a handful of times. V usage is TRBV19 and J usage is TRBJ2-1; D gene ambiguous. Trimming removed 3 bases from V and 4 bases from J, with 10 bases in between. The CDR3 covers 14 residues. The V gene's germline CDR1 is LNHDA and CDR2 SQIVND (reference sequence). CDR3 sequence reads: CASSIPGPYNEQFF. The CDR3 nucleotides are TGTGCCAGTAGTATTCCGGGCCCATACAATGAGCAGTTCTTC.

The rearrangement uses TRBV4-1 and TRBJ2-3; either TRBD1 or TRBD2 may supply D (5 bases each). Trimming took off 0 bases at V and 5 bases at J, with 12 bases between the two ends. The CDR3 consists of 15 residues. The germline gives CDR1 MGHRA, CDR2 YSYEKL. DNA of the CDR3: TGCGCCAGCAGCCAAGAGGGGGTTAGTGGAGATACGCAGTATTTT. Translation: CASSQEGVSGDTQYF.

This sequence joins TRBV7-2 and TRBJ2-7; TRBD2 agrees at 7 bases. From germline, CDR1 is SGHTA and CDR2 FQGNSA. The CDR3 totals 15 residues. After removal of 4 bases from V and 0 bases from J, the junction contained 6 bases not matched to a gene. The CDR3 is CASSYVRLASYEQYF. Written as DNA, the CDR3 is TGTGCCAGCAGCTACGTGAGACTAGCCTCCTACGAGCAGTACTTC. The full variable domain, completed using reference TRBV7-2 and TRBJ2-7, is GAGVSQSPSNKVTEKGKDVELRCDPISGHTALYWYRQSLGQGLEFLIYFQGNSAPDKSGLPSDRFSAERTGGSVSTLTIQRTQQEDSAVYLCASSYVRLASYEQYFGPGTRLTVT.

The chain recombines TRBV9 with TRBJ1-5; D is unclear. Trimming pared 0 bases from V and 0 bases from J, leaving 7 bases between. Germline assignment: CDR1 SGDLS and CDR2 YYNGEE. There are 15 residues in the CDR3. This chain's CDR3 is CASSVGANSNQPQHF. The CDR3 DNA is TGTGCCAGCAGCGTAGGGGCCAATAGCAATCAGCCCCAGCATTTT.

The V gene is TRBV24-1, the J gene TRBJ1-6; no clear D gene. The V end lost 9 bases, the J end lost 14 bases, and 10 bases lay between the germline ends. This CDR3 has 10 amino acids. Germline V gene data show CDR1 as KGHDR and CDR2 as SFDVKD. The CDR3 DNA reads TGTGCCACCGACCCCGTGGCCCTCCACTTT. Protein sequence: CATDPVALHF.

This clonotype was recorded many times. As DNA, the CDR3 is TGTGCCAGTACCGGGACTAGCACAGATACGCAGTATTTT. Its protein is CASTGTSTDTQYF. The chain links TRBV7-8 to TRBJ2-3, with D maybe TRBD2 (6 bases). V lost 9 bases and J 0 bases, leaving 10 bases between the germline ends. Germline CDR1 is SGHVS and CDR2 is FQNEAQ. The CDR3 totals 13 residues.

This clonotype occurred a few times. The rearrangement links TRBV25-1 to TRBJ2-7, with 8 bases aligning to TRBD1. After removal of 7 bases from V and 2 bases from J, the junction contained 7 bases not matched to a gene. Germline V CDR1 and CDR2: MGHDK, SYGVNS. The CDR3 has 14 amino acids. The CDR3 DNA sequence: TGTGCCAGCATTAGACAGGGGACCGCCTACGAGCAGTACTTC. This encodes CASIRQGTAYEQYF.

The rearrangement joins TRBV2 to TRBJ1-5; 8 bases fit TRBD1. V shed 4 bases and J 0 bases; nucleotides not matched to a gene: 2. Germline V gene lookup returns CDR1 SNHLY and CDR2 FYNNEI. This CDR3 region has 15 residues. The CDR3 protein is CASSGDRLSNQPQHF. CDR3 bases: TGTGCCAGCAGTGGGGACAGGCTTAGCAATCAGCCCCAGCATTTT.